A selection of T cell receptor beta chains follows, all from one sample in a study of control samples from healthy donors and cancer patients. The method was immunoSEQ multiplex PCR; TCRdb's version includes in-frame clones alone and lacks a portion of them. The sample holds fewer than 100,000 clones, more than 75% seen once. The sequenced sample was blood. These receptors came from a man aged 55 to 70 in good health. The CDR3 runs from the conserved cysteine through the conserved F or W. The D gene is left open where the match is weak. Only some rows state a clone size, as once, few, many or a class for expanded clones.

abundance: NA; v_gene: TRBV30; d_gene: NA; j_gene: TRBJ2-3; CDR3aa: CAWSPAADTQYF; CDR3nt: TGTGCCTGGAGTCCGGCAGCAGATACGCAGTATTTT
abundance: NA; v_gene: TRBV5-1; d_gene: NA; j_gene: TRBJ2-2; CDR3aa: CASSYRLDTGELFF; CDR3nt: TGCGCCAGCAGCTACAGGTTAGACACCGGGGAGCTGTTTTTT
abundance: once; v_gene: TRBV9; d_gene: NA; j_gene: TRBJ2-1; CDR3aa: CASSVALALYNEQFF; CDR3nt: TGTGCCAGCAGCGTAGCCCTAGCGCTCTACAATGAGCAGTTCTTC
abundance: NA; v_gene: TRBV19; d_gene: NA; j_gene: TRBJ2-7; CDR3aa: CASSIQPFEYEQYF; CDR3nt: TGTGCCAGTAGTATCCAGCCTTTCGAATACGAGCAGTACTTC
abundance: NA; v_gene: TRBV2; d_gene: NA; j_gene: TRBJ2-3; CDR3aa: CASMSHLTITDTQYF; CDR3nt: TGTGCCAGCATGAGCCACCTCACCATCACAGATACGCAGTATTTT
abundance: once; v_gene: TRBV10-3; d_gene: TRBD1; j_gene: TRBJ1-5; CDR3aa: CAISGTGGINQPQHF; CDR3nt: TGTGCCATCAGTGGGACAGGGGGAATCAATCAGCCCCAGCATTTT
abundance: NA; v_gene: TRBV29-1; d_gene: NA; j_gene: TRBJ2-7; CDR3aa: CSVEGTGTYEQYF; CDR3nt: TGCAGCGTTGAGGGAACAGGGACCTACGAGCAGTACTTC
abundance: NA; v_gene: TRBV9; d_gene: TRBD1; j_gene: TRBJ1-2; CDR3aa: CASSGDPDRSNYGYTF; CDR3nt: TGTGCCAGCAGCGGAGACCCGGACAGGTCTAACTATGGCTACACCTTC
abundance: NA; v_gene: TRBV7-8; d_gene: TRBD2; j_gene: TRBJ2-7; CDR3aa: CASSPGGASSYEQYF; CDR3nt: TGTGCCAGCAGCCCCGGGGGGGCGAGCTCCTACGAGCAGTACTTC
abundance: once; v_gene: TRBV27; d_gene: NA; j_gene: TRBJ2-7; CDR3aa: CASSPRNGSYDEQYF; CDR3nt: TGTGCCAGCAGTCCTAGAAATGGGTCCTATGACGAGCAGTACTTC
abundance: NA; v_gene: TRBV7-9; d_gene: NA; j_gene: TRBJ1-2; CDR3aa: CASSRPTGSTNYGYTF; CDR3nt: TGTGCCAGCAGCAGACCGACTGGGTCCACTAACTATGGCTACACCTTC
abundance: NA; v_gene: TRBV12-3/TRBV12-4; d_gene: NA; j_gene: TRBJ1-1; CDR3aa: CASSWSGTEAFF; CDR3nt: TGTGCCAGCAGTTGGTCGGGGACTGAAGCTTTCTTT
abundance: NA; v_gene: TRBV6-5; d_gene: NA; j_gene: TRBJ1-4; CDR3aa: CASRDSPTNEKLFF; CDR3nt: TGTGCCAGCAGGGACAGTCCAACTAATGAAAAACTGTTTTTT
abundance: NA; v_gene: TRBV10-1; d_gene: TRBD1; j_gene: TRBJ2-1; CDR3aa: CASSESQWTGANNEQFF; CDR3nt: TGCGCCAGCAGTGAGTCCCAATGGACAGGGGCGAACAATGAGCAGTTCTTC
abundance: NA; v_gene: TRBV4-1; d_gene: NA; j_gene: TRBJ2-7; CDR3aa: CASSQERSYEQYF; CDR3nt: TGCGCCAGCAGCCAAGAGCGGAGCTACGAGCAGTACTTC
abundance: NA; v_gene: TRBV24-1; d_gene: NA; j_gene: TRBJ2-5; CDR3aa: CATSDGRLPLNQETQYF; CDR3nt: TGTGCCACCAGTGATGGAAGACTCCCGCTGAATCAAGAGACCCAGTACTTC
abundance: NA; v_gene: TRBV5-4; d_gene: TRBD1; j_gene: TRBJ2-3; CDR3aa: CASSPKGASYTDTQYF; CDR3nt: TGTGCCAGCAGCCCTAAGGGGGCAAGCTACACAGATACGCAGTATTTT
abundance: NA; v_gene: TRBV3-1/TRBV3-2; d_gene: TRBD2; j_gene: TRBJ2-1; CDR3aa: CASSHYSGVAGYNEQFF; CDR3nt: TGTGCCAGCAGCCACTACTCCGGGGTAGCGGGCTACAATGAGCAGTTCTTC
abundance: NA; v_gene: TRBV7-7; d_gene: NA; j_gene: TRBJ2-5; CDR3aa: CASSLAGNQETQYF; CDR3nt: TGTGCCAGCAGCTTAGCGGGTAACCAAGAGACCCAGTACTTC
abundance: NA; v_gene: TRBV13; d_gene: NA; j_gene: TRBJ1-3; CDR3aa: CASSQEGAGDGNTIYF; CDR3nt: TGTGCCAGCAGCCAGGAAGGGGCAGGGGATGGAAACACCATATATTTT
abundance: NA; v_gene: TRBV11-2; d_gene: NA; j_gene: TRBJ2-3; CDR3aa: CASSLVVSLPPDTQYF; CDR3nt: TGTGCCAGCAGCTTAGTGGTCTCTTTGCCCCCAGATACGCAGTATTTT
abundance: NA; v_gene: TRBV5-5; d_gene: TRBD1; j_gene: TRBJ1-6; CDR3aa: CASSETLSLQGLNSPLHF; CDR3nt: TGTGCCAGCAGCGAAACCCTATCCCTACAGGGGCTTAATTCACCCCTCCACTTT
abundance: few; v_gene: TRBV5-6; d_gene: NA; j_gene: TRBJ2-7; CDR3aa: CASSLGSGYEQYF; CDR3nt: TGTGCCAGCAGCTTGGGATCGGGATACGAGCAGTACTTC
abundance: once; v_gene: TRBV6-6; d_gene: NA; j_gene: TRBJ1-1; CDR3aa: CASMQGKNTEAFF; CDR3nt: TGTGCCAGCATGCAGGGGAAGAACACTGAAGCTTTCTTT